A single sample gave rise to the 15 T cell receptor beta chains below, sequenced in a study of circulating tumor DNA in untreated peripheral T-cell lymphoma. The data were produced by immunoSEQ multiplex PCR, yet TCRdb's version contains in-frame clones alone and is incomplete. The top ten clones hold less than 35% of a sample with about 2,400 clones, 82% of them seen once. Sequenced input: tumor tissue. These receptors came from a human donor with peripheral T-cell lymphoma.

The chain recombines TRBV15 with TRBJ1-2, with a possible D match to TRBD1 (5 bases). The germline CDR1 and CDR2 sequences are LNHNV and YYDKDF (reference sequence). Trimming shortened V by 1 base and J by 8 bases, and 23 bases separated the two germline ends. The CDR3 has 17 residues. The CDR3 protein is CATSRGSTSTVTGGYTF. For the CDR3, the DNA is TGTGCCACCAGCAGAGGAAGTACCTCGACAGTCACGGGGGGCTACACCTTC. Looking up the rest from reference TRBV15 and TRBJ1-2 gives the full variable domain: DAMVIQNPRYQVTQFGKPVTLSCSQTLNHNVMYWYQQKSSQAPKLLFHYYDKDFNNEADTPDNFQSRRPNTSFCFLDIRSPGLGDTAMYLCATSRGSTSTVTGGYTFGSGTRLTVV.

The chain uses TRBV11-3 and TRBJ1-1; D remains unclear. The CDR3 is 17 residues long. V lost 3 bases and J 2 bases, leaving 19 bases between the germline ends. Germline V gene sequence: CDR1 SGHNT, CDR2 YENEEA. The CDR3 region is CASSLMLRVPFNTEAFF. DNA for the CDR3: TGTGCCAGCAGCTTGATGTTAAGGGTCCCCTTTAACACTGAAGCTTTCTTT.

The rearrangement joins TRBV18 to TRBJ2-7, with 7 nucleotides matching TRBD2. With V trimmed by 9 bases and J by 0 bases, 11 bases remained unmatched. The CDR3 is made up of 15 amino acids. Germline lookup yields CDR1 KGHSH and CDR2 LQKENI. The DNA of the CDR3 is TGTGCCAGTCTCCCCTCGGCGGGAGTCTCCTACGAGCAGTACTTC. It is translated as CASLPSAGVSYEQYF.

This chain joins TRBV5-1 and TRBJ1-2; D is possibly TRBD1 (5 bases). Germline CDR1 is SGHRS and CDR2 is YFSETQ. The CDR3 is 15 residues long. V dropped 2 bases and J dropped 3 bases, with 14 bases sitting between them. CDR3 sequence (DNA): TGCGCCAGCAGCTTCGTTGGGGGAGTGGACTATGGCTACACCTTC. It encodes CASSFVGGVDYGYTF.

This chain links TRBV10-2 with TRBJ2-1, with TRBD2 identical over 10 bases. CDR1 is WSHSY and CDR2 is SAAADI in the germline V gene. The V gene end was trimmed by 0 bases and the J gene end by 4 bases; junction bases not matched to a gene: 3. The CDR3 runs to 16 residues. The CDR3 sequence is CASSESTTSGYNEQFF. The CDR3 DNA reads as TGCGCCAGCAGTGAGTCCACGACTAGCGGGTACAATGAGCAGTTCTTC.

The rearrangement links TRBV28 to TRBJ2-4; TRBD2 matches 11 bases. V shed 7 bases, J shed 5 bases, and the junction held 4 bases outside the gene matches. Germline CDR1 and CDR2: MDHEN and SYDVKM. This CDR3 contains 14 residues. The CDR3 region has the DNA TGTGCCAGCAAGGGGACTAGCGGCCAAAACATTCAGTACTTC. Its translation is CASKGTSGQNIQYF. The whole variable domain, remainder taken from reference TRBV28 and TRBJ2-4, is DVKVTQSSRYLVKRTGEKVFLECVQDMDHENMFWYRQDPGLGLRLIYFSYDVKMKEKGDIPEGYSVSREKKERFSLILESASTNQTSMYLCASKGTSGQNIQYFGAGTRLSVL.

The CDR3 loop reads CASSTRTSGAYNEQFF. CDR3 bases: TGTGCCAGYAGTACCCGGACTAGCGGGGCCTACAATGAGCAGTTCTTC. The V and J genes are TRBV6-8 and TRBJ2-1, with TRBD2 identical over 12 bases. Germline V gives CDR1 MNHGY, CDR2 SAAAGT. V was pared by 9 bases and J by 2 bases, with 8 bases of the junction left unmatched. CDR3 length: 16 amino acids.

This clone has a handful of counts. The J gene is TRBJ1-1, the V gene TRBV11-3; perhaps TRBD1 as D (5 bases). Between the trimmed V and J ends, which lost 5 bases and 4 bases, there was a span of 14 bases. The CDR3 is 14 amino acids. Germline loops: CDR1 SGHNT, CDR2 YENEEA. The chain's CDR3 is CASSEGLPGTEAFF. The CDR3 nucleotides are TGTGCCAGCAGCGAGGGACTCCCGGGCACTGAAGCTTTCTTT.

CDR3 coding DNA: TGCGCCAGTAGGCTCAGCGGGCCAGGACGCACAGATACGCAGTATTTT. Encoded protein: CASRLSGPGRTDTQYF. This rearrangement joins TRBV10-1 to TRBJ2-3; the D gene is possibly TRBD2 (6 bases). The CDR3 sequence is 16 residues long. Trimming shortened V by 9 bases and J by 1 base, and 20 bases separated the two germline ends. The V gene's germline CDR1 is WNHNN and CDR2 SYGVQD (reference sequence).

The V gene is TRBV28, the J gene TRBJ1-5; no clear D. There are 14 residues in the CDR3. From germline, CDR1 is MDHEN and CDR2 SYDVKM. V lost 7 bases, J lost 6 bases, and 16 bases lay in between. Here the CDR3 reads CASTLGPMGQPQHF. The CDR3, as DNA: TGTGCCAGCACCCTGGGCCCAATGGGTCAGCCCCAGCATTTT.

The CDR3 DNA is TGTGCCAGCAGCACCACTAGCGGGAGGAGGGATACGCAGTATTTT. It encodes CASSTTSGRRDTQYF. The chain is built from TRBV28 and TRBJ2-3, with 12 bases that match TRBD2. Looked up from germline, CDR1 is MDHEN and CDR2 is SYDVKM. With V trimmed by 6 bases and J by 6 bases, 7 bases remained unmatched. The CDR3 runs 15 residues.

Written as DNA, the CDR3 is TGTGCCACCGGCCGACAGGGGGGGGTTGGAGCTAATGAAAAACTGTTTTTT. It encodes CATGRQGGVGANEKLFF. This chain uses TRBV28 with TRBJ1-4; 9 bases agree with TRBD1. Trimming cost V 10 bases and J 3 bases; bases outside gene matches: 15. Germline CDR1 reads MDHEN; CDR2 reads SYDVKM. This CDR3 has 17 amino acids.

This clone appeared once. The chain carries TRBV18 and TRBJ1-5; TRBD1 agrees at 7 bases. V trimming: 2 bases; J trimming: 3 bases; junction bases outside the gene matches: 4. The CDR3 sequence is 15 residues long. Germline assignment: CDR1 KGHSH and CDR2 LQKENI. The CDR3 nucleotides read TGTGCCAGCTCACCAAGGCAGGGGGACAATCAGCCCCAGCATTTT. Protein: CASSPRQGDNQPQHF.

This clone turned up a few times. The V call is TRBV15, the J call TRBJ2-7; 10 bases fit TRBD2. CDR3 length equals 15 residues. Trimming removed 3 bases from V and 4 bases from J; junction bases left unmatched: 6. From germline, CDR1 is LNHNV and CDR2 YYDKDF (reference sequence). The CDR3 sequence: CATSSPSSGSYEQYF. DNA of the CDR3: TGTGCCACCAGCAGTCCTTCTAGCGGGAGTTACGAGCAGTACTTC.

This rearrangement joins TRBV19 to TRBJ1-2; D not resolved. The germline V and J ends were trimmed by 8 bases and 0 bases, with 10 bases remaining between them. The V gene's germline CDR1 is LNHDA and CDR2 SQIVND (reference sequence). This CDR3 has 13 amino acids. The CDR3 loop reads CASVKGSNYGYTF. DNA for the CDR3: TGTGCCAGTGTGAAGGGTTCTAACTATGGCTACACCTTC.